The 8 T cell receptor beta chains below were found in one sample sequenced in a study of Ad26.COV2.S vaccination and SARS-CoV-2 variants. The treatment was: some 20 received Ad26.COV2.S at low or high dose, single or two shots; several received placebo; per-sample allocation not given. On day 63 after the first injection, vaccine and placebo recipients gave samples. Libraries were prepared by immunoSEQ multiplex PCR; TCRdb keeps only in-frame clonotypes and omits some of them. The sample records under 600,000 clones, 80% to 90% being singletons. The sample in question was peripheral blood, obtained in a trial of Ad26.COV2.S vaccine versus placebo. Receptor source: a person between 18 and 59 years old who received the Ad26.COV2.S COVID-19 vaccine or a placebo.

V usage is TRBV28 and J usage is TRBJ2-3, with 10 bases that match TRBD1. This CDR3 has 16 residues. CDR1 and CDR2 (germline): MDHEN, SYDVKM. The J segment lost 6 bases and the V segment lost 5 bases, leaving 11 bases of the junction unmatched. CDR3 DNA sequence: TGTGCCAGCAGTCCCAGACCGGGACAGGGGTCGGATACGCAGTATTTT. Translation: CASSPRPGQGSDTQYF.

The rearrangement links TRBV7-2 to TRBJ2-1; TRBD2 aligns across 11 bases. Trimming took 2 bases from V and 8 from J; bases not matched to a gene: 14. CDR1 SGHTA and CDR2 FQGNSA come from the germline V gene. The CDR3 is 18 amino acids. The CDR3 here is CASSLHLRDLAGGDEQFF. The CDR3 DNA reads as TGTGCCAGCAGCTTACACTTACGGGATCTAGCGGGAGGCGATGAGCAGTTCTTC.

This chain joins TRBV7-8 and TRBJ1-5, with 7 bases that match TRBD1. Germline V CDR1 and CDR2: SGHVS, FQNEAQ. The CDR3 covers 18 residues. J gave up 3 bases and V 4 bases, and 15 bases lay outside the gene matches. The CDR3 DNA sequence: TGTGCCAGCAGCTCTAGGACAAACCCGGGACAGCACAATCAGCCCCAGCATTTT. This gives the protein CASSSRTNPGQHNQPQHF.

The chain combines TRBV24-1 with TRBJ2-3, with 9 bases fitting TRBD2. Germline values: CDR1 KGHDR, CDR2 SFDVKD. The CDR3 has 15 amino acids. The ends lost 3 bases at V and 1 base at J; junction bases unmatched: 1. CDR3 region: CATSDERGGTDTQYF. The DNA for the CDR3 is TGTGCCACCAGTGATGAGCGGGGGGGCACAGATACGCAGTATTTT.

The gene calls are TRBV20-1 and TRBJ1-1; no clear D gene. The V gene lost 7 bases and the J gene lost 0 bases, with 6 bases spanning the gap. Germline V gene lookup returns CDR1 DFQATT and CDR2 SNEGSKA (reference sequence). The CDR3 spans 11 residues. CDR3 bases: TGCAGTGGAACGATGAACACTGAAGCTTTCTTT. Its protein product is CSGTMNTEAFF.

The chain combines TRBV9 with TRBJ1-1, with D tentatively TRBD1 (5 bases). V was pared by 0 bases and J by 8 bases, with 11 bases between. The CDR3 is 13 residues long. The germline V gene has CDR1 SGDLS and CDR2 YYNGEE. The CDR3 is CASSVETGGEAFF. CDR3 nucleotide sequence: TGTGCCAGCAGCGTAGAAACAGGAGGGGAAGCTTTCTTT.

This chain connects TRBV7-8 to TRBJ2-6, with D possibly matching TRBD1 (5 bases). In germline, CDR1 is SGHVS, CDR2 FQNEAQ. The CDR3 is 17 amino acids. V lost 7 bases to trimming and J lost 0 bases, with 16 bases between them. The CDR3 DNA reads TGTGCCAGCAACGAAATTGACAGACACTCTGGGGCCAACGTCCTGACTTTC. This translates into CASNEIDRHSGANVLTF.

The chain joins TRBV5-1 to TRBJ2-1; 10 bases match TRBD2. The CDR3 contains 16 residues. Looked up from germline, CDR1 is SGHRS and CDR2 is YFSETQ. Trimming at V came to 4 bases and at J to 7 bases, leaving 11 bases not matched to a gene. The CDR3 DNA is TGCGCCAGCAGCGAAACCGGAGCGGGAGGGTCAAATGAGCAGTTCTTC. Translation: CASSETGAGGSNEQFF.